The clone carrying this TCR beta chain came up a few times. Its target is unknown. This sample stems from a study of blood T cells in healthy people across ages. Overall study results and limits: Per million T cells, TCR beta diversity dropped roughly linearly as age increased. A conclusive naive versus antigen-experienced comparison was prevented by the unsorted PBMCs.

It was with a sample-barcoded 5' primer and a J-beta primer mix that a second PCR of about 6 to 12 cycles was run. Every cDNA molecule bore a tag from a template-switch adaptor containing 12 random nucleotides. TCRdb called the 5' RACE reads again in MiXCR, with one record for every CDR3 protein. The sample has fewer than 1.5 million distinct CDR3 sequences, around two fifths seen once. Trimming cost V 6 bases and J 5 bases; bases outside gene matches: 5. The CDR3 sequence is 12 residues long. The germline CDR1 and CDR2 sequences are SQVTM and ANQGSEA. V usage is TRBV29-1 and J usage is TRBJ2-5, with TRBD1 matching over 8 bases. Sequenced input: blood. This TCR was sampled from a woman between 18 and 29 years old in good health. The CDR3 loop is CSVGQGSETQYF. The CDR3 nucleotides read TGCAGCGTAGGACAGGGCAGCGAGACCCAGTACTTC.